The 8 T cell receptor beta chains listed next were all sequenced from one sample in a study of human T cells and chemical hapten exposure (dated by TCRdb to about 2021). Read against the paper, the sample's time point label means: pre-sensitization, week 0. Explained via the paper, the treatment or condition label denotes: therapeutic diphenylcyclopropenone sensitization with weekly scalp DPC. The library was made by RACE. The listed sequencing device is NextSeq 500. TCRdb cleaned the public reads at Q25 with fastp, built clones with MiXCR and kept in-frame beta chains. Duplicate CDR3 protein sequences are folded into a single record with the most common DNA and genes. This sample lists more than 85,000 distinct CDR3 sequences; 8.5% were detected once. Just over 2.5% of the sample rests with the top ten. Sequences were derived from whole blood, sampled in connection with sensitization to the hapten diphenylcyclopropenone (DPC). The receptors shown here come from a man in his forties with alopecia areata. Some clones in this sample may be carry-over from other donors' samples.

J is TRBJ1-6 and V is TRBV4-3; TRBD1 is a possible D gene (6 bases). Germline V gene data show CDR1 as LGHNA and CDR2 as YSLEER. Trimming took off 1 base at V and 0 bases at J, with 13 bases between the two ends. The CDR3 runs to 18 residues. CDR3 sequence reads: CASSQGTASSSYNSPLHF. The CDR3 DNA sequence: TGCGCCAGCAGCCAAGGGACAGCTTCGAGCTCCTATAATTCACCCCTCCACTTT.

The CDR3 DNA reads TGTGCCAGCAGCTTAGGAGCGGACAGGGGGACCGGGGAGCTGTTTTTT. This translates into CASSLGADRGTGELFF. The chain is built from TRBV7-6 and TRBJ2-2, with TRBD1 matching 10 bases. The germline gives CDR1 SGHVS, CDR2 FNYEAQ. CDR3 length equals 16 residues. J lost 5 bases, V lost 1 base, and 4 bases had no gene match.

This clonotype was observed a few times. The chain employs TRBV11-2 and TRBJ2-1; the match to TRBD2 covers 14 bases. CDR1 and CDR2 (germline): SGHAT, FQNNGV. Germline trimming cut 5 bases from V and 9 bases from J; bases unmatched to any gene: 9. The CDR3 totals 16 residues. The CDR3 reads CASSLGPGLAGVEQFF. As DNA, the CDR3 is TGTGCCAGCAGCCTAGGCCCGGGACTAGCGGGAGTTGAGCAGTTCTTC.

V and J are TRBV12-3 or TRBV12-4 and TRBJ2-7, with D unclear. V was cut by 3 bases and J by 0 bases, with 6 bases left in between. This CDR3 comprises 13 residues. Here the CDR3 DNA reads TGTGCCAGCAGTTTCTCGCCCTCCTACGAGCAGTACGTC. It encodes CASSFSPSYEQYV.

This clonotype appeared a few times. This CDR3 is CASSPWRGRTGELFF. The CDR3 region has the DNA TGTGCCAGCAGTCCCTGGAGGGGCCGCACCGGGGAGCTGTTTTTT. This chain connects TRBV6-2 or TRBV6-3 to TRBJ2-2, with D possibly TRBD2 on 6 matching bases. Trimming left V 5 bases short and J 4 bases short, with 14 bases between. The CDR3 extends over 15 amino acids. Germline V lookup: CDR1 MNHEY, CDR2 SVGEGT.

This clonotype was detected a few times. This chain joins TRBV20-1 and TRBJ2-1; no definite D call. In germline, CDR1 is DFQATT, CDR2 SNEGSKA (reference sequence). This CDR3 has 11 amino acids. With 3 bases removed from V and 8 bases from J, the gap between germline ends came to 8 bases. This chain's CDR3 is CSARETHEQFF. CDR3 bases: TGCAGTGCTAGGGAAACGCATGAGCAGTTCTTC.

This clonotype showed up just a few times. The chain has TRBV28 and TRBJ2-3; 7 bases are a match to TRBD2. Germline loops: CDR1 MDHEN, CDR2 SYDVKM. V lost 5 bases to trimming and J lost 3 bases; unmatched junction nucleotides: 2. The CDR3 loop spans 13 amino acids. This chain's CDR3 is CASSGGGTDTQYF. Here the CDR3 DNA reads TGTGCCAGCAGTGGGGGGGGGACAGATACGCAGTATTTT.

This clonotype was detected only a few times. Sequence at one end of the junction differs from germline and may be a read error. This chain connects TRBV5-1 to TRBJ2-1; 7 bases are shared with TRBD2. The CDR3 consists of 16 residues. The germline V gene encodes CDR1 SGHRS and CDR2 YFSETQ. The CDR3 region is CASSLGSGGPFNEQFF. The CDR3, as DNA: TGCGCCAGCAGTTTGGGGTCGGGAGGCCCATTTAATGAGCAGTTCTTC.